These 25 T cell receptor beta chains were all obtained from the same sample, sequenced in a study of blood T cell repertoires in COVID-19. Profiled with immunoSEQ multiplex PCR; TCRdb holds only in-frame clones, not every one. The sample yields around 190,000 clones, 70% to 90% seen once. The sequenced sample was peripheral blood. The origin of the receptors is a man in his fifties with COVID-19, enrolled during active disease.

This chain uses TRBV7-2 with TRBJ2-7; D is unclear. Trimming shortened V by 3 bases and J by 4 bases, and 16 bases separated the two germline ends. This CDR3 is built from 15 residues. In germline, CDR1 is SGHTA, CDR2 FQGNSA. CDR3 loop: CASSFSSSAGYEQYF. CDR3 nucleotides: TGTGCCAGCAGCTTCTCCTCCTCCGCAGGATACGAGCAGTACTTC.

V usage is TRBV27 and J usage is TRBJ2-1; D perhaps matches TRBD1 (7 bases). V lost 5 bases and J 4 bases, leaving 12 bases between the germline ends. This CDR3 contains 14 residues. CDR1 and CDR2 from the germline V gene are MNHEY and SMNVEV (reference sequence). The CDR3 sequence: CASSRTGGYNEQFF. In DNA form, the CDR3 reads TGTGCCAGCAGTAGGACAGGAGGGTACAATGAGCAGTTCTTC.

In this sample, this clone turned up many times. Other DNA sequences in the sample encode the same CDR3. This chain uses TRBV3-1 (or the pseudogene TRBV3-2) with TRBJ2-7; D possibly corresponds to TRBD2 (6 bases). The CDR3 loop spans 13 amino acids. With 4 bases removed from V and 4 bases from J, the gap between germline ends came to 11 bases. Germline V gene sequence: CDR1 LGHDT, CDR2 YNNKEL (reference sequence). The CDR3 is CASSPGLGYEQYF. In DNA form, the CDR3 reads TGTGCCAGCAGCCCGGGACTCGGATACGAGCAGTACTTC.

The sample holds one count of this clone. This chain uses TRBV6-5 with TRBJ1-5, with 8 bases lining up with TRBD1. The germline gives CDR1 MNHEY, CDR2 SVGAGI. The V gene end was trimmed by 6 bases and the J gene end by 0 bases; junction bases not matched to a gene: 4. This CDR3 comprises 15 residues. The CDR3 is CASSKTGVSNQPQHF. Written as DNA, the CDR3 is TGTGCCAGCAGCAAGACAGGGGTTAGCAATCAGCCCCAGCATTTT.

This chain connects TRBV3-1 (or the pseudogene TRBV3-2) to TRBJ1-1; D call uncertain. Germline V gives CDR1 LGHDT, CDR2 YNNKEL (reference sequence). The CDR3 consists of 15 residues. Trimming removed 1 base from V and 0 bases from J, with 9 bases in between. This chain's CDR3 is CASSQVSALNTEAFF. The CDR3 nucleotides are TGTGCCAGCAGCCAAGTATCTGCGTTGAACACTGAAGCTTTCTTT.

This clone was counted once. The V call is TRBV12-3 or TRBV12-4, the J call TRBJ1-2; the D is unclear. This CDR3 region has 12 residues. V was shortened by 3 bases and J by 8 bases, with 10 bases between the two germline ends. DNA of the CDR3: TGTGCCAGCAGTTTGGGGAGTTGGGGCTACACCTTC. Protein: CASSLGSWGYTF.

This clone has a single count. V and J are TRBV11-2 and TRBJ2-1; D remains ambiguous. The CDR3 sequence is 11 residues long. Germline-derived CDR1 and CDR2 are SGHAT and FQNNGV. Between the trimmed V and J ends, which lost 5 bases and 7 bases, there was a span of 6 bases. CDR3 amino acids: CASSPQNEQFF. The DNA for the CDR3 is TGTGCCAGCAGCCCACAGAATGAGCAGTTCTTC.

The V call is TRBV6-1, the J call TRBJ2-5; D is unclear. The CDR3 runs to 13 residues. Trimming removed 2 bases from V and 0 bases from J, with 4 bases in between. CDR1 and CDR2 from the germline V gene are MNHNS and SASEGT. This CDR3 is CASSERYQETQYF. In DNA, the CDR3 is TGTGCCAGCAGTGAACGGTACCAAGAGACCCAGTACTTC.

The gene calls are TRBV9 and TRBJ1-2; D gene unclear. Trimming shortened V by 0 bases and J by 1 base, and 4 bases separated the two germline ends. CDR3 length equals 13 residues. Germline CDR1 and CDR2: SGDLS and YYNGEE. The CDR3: CASSVDGNYGYTF. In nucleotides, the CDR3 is TGTGCCAGCAGCGTAGACGGTAACTATGGCTACACCTTC. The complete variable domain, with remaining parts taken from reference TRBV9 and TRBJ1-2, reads DSGVTQTPKHLITATGQRVTLRCSPRSGDLSVYWYQQSLDQGLQFLIQYYNGEERAKGNILERFSAQQFPDLHSELNLSSLELGDSALYFCASSVDGNYGYTFGSGTRLTVV.

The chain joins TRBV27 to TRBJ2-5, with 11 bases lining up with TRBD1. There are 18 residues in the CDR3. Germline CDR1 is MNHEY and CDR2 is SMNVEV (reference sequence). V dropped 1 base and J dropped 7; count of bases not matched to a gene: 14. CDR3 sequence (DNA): TGTGCCAGCAGTTTATACGCGTCCGGGACAGGGGGATCGGGGACCCAGTACTTC. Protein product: CASSLYASGTGGSGTQYF.

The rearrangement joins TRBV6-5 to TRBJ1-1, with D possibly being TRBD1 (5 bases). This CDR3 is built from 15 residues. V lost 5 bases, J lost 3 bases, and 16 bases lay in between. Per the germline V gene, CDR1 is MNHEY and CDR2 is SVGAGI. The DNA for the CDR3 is TGTGCCAGCAGTAAAAAGGGGTATTTGGACACTGAAGCTTTCTTT. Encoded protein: CASSKKGYLDTEAFF.

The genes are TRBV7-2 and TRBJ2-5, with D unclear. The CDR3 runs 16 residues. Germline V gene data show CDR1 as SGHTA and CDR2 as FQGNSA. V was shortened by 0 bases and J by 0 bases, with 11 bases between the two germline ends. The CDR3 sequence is CASSLAPTTYQETQYF. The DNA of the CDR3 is TGTGCCAGCAGCTTAGCGCCCACTACTTACCAAGAGACCCAGTACTTC.

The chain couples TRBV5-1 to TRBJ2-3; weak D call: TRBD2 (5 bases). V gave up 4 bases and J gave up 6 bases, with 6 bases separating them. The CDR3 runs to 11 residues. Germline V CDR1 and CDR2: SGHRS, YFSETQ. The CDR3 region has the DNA TGCGCCAGCAGCCTAGCCGATACGCAGTATTTT. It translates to CASSLADTQYF.

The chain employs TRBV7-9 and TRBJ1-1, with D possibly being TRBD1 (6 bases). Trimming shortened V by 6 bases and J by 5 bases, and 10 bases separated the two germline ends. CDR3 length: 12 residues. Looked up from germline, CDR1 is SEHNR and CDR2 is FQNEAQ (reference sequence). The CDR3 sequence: CASSRGLTEAFF. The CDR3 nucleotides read TGTGCCAGCAGTAGGGGGTTGACTGAAGCTTTCTTT.

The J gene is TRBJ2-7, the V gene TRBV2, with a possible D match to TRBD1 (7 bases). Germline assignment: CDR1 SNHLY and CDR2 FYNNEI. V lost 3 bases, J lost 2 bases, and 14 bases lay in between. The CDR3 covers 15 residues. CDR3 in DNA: TGTGCCAGCAGTGAGGAGGGGACAGAGCCCTACGAGCAGTACTTC. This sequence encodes CASSEEGTEPYEQYF.

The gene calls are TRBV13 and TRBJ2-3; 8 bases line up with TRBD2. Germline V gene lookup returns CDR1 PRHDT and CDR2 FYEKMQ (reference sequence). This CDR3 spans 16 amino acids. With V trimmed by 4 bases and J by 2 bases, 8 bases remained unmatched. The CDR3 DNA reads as TGTGCCAGCAGCTCCCACGGACTAGCTGTCACAGATACGCAGTATTTT. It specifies CASSSHGLAVTDTQYF.

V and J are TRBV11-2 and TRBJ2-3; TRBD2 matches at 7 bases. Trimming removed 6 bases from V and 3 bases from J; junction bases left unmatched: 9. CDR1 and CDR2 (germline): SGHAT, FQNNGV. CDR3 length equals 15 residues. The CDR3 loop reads CASSPLTGRTDTQYF. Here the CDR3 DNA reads TGTGCCAGCAGTCCCCTGACCGGGAGGACAGATACGCAGTATTTT.

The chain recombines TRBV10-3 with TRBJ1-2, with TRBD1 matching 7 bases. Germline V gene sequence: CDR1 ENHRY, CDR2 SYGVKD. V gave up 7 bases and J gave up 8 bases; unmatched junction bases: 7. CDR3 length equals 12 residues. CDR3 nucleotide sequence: TGTGCCATCAACACAGGGGAAGGAGGCTACACCTTC. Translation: CAINTGEGGYTF.

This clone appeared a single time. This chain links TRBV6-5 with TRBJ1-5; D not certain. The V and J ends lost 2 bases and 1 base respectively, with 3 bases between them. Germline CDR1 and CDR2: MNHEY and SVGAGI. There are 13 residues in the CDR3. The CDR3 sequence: CASSYTSNQPQHF. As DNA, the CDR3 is TGTGCCAGCAGTTACACAAGCAATCAGCCCCAGCATTTT.

CDR3 sequence: CASSSQQGSAYNEQFF. The CDR3 DNA is TGTGCCAGCAGCTCCCAACAGGGGAGTGCCTACAATGAGCAGTTCTTC. This chain links TRBV5-4 with TRBJ2-1; TRBD1 matches 7 bases. CDR3 length: 16 amino acids. With V trimmed by 3 bases and J by 2 bases, 8 bases remained unmatched. Germline V lookup: CDR1 SGHNT, CDR2 YYREEE (reference sequence).

This CDR3 is CASSSKTSSYYEQYF. In DNA form, the CDR3 reads TGTGCCAGCAGCTCGAAAACTAGCTCTTACTACGAGCAGTACTTC. The chain links TRBV5-4 to TRBJ2-7; tentative D call: TRBD2 (6 bases). The germline V gene has CDR1 SGHNT and CDR2 YYREEE (reference sequence). This CDR3 is built from 15 residues. Trimming stripped 3 bases from V and 3 bases from J, with 16 bases between.

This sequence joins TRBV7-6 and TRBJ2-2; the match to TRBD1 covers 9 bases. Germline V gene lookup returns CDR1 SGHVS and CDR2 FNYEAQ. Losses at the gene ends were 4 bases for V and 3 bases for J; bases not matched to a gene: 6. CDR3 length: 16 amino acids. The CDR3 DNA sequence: TGTGCCAGCAGCTCCGGACAGGGGCCGGACACCGGGGAGCTGTTTTTT. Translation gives CASSSGQGPDTGELFF.

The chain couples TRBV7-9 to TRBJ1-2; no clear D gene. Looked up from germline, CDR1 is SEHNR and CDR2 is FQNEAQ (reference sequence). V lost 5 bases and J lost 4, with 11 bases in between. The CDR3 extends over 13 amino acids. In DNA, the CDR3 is TGTGCCAGCAGCCCCCCGGGTCCCTATGGCTACACCTTC. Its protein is CASSPPGPYGYTF.

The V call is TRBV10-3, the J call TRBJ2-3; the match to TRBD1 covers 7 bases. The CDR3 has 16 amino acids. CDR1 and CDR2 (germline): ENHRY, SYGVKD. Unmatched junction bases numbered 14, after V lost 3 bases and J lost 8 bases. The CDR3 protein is CAISESWTGPRVTQYF. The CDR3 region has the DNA TGTGCCATCAGTGAATCCTGGACAGGACCTAGGGTTACGCAGTATTTT.

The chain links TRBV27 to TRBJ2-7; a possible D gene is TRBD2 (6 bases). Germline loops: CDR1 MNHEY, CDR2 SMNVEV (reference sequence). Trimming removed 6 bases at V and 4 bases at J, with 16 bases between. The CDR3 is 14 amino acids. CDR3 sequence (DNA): TGTGCCAGCAGAAAAGGGACTTCTATTTACGAGCAGTACTTC. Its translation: CASRKGTSIYEQYF.